This TCR beta chain was sequenced in a study of Tregs in tolerant kidney transplant recipients. General study results and limits: Activated donor B cell expansion appeared to reveal the most relevant donor-specific TCRbeta repertoire. In tolerant patients, donor-specific Tregs outgrew total Tregs, suggesting antigen-driven expansion.

The assay was immunoSEQ multiplex PCR, and TCRdb's table has in-frame clones only and misses some. Found here are 45,000 or so clones, around 90% of them singletons; the top ten hold roughly a sixth. Recipients received nonmyeloablative bone marrow transplants from related graft donors, with transient mixed chimerism. V was cut by 5 bases and J by 4 bases, with 17 bases left in between. The germline CDR1 and CDR2 sequences are SNHLY and FYNNEI. The CDR3 has 15 amino acids. Notes on this clone: Its specificity is not known.

This chain connects TRBV2 to TRBJ2-5; D may be TRBD2 (6 bases). This clonotype was obtained from a human patient who received a combined kidney and bone marrow transplant. Some T cells could come from the graft donor. The starting material was CD8+ T cells from blood (PBMCs), obtained 12 months after the transplant. The CDR3 DNA sequence: TGTGCCAGCAGTTATTGGAGGGTGAGGGTAGAGACCCAGTACTTC. It translates to CASSYWRVRVETQYF.